The T cell receptor (beta chain) under discussion was sequenced for a study of T cell responses to AZD1222 COVID-19 vaccine. Sequencing was performed with immunoSEQ multiplex PCR; in TCRdb, only in-frame clones are kept and a portion is missing. The table lists around 140,000 clones, roughly 92% of them singletons. This CDR3 is 16 amino acids long. Between the trimmed V and J ends, which lost 5 bases and 8 bases, there was a span of 24 bases. Germline V gene sequence: CDR1 MNHEY, CDR2 SVGEGT. This clonotype was obtained from an adult in good health. V usage is TRBV6-2 or TRBV6-3 and J usage is TRBJ1-2, with D uncertain. Sequencing was performed on peripheral blood, taken on day 0 of AZD1222 vaccination. CDR3 residues: CASSRFGSRYPRGYTF. The CDR3 DNA is TGTGCCAGCAGTAGATTCGGGTCGAGGTATCCGAGAGGCTACACCTTC.